These 14 T cell receptor beta chains were sequenced from one sample in a study of blood T cells in healthy people across ages. A second PCR of about 7 to 12 cycles used a sample-barcoded 5' primer and a J-beta primer mix. MiXCR, run by TCRdb on the 5' RACE reads, gives a single entry per CDR3 protein. Among roughly 1,800,000 distinct CDR3 sequences listed, around 50% were seen once. The sequenced sample was blood. The receptor source for this set is a woman in her thirties or forties in good health.

This clonotype was seen only a few times. The chain links TRBV6-2 or TRBV6-3 to TRBJ2-5; D uncertain. From germline, CDR1 is MNHEY and CDR2 SVGEGT. V shed 2 bases and J shed 7 bases, with 14 bases lying between them. The length of the CDR3 is 14 residues. The CDR3 DNA reads TGTGCCAGCAGTTACACGGCTAGTTTCGGGACCCAGTACTTC. Protein: CASSYTASFGTQYF.

The chain couples TRBV5-1 to TRBJ2-5; D is perhaps TRBD1 (5 bases). The CDR3 length is 13 residues. Germline V gene sequence: CDR1 SGHRS, CDR2 YFSETQ. The V gene lost 3 bases and the J gene lost 6 bases, with 12 bases spanning the gap. The DNA for the CDR3 is TGCGCCAGCAGCTCGACAGTAACGAAGACCCAGTACTTC. Its protein product is CASSSTVTKTQYF.

In regard to this clonotype: Sequence at one end of the junction differs from germline and may be a read error. The chain uses TRBV7-7 and TRBJ2-5, with 8 bases lining up with TRBD1. This CDR3 is 15 amino acids long. Germline loops: CDR1 SSHAT, CDR2 FNYEAQ (reference sequence). The CDR3 region has the DNA TGTGCTAGCAGCCAAAGGACAGGGAGTCAAGAGACCCAGTACTTC. The encoded protein is CASSQRTGSQETQYF.

The V gene is TRBV12-3 or TRBV12-4, the J gene TRBJ1-1; D is undetermined. The CDR3 sequence is 13 residues long. V dropped 5 bases and J dropped 4 bases, with 11 bases sitting between them. CDR3 in amino acids: CASSPYGVTEAFF. For the CDR3, the DNA is TGTGCCAGCAGTCCTTATGGGGTCACTGAAGCTTTCTTT.

The chain carries TRBV3-1 and TRBJ1-2; unclear D gene. Deletions cut 2 bases from V and 8 bases from J, with 12 bases between. The CDR3 is 13 residues long. Germline values: CDR1 LGHDT, CDR2 YNNKEL (reference sequence). The CDR3 DNA reads as TGTGCCAGCAGCCAAAAGGCCGGCCTAGGCTACACCTTC. Its translation is CASSQKAGLGYTF.

V and J are TRBV28 and TRBJ2-6, with TRBD2 as a possible D gene (6 bases). The CDR3 spans 15 residues. Germline V lookup: CDR1 MDHEN, CDR2 SYDVKM. Deletions cut 6 bases from V and 2 bases from J, with 11 bases between. The CDR3 region is CASSVWEAGANVLTF. The CDR3 region has the DNA TGTGCCAGCAGCGTGTGGGAGGCTGGGGCCAACGTCCTGACTTTC.

V is TRBV5-6 and J is TRBJ2-6, with 9 bases matching TRBD1. Losses at the gene ends were 4 bases for V and 0 bases for J; bases not matched to a gene: 5. The CDR3 length is 17 residues. From germline, CDR1 is SGHDT and CDR2 YYEEEE. The CDR3 sequence: CASSPGTGSSGANVLTF. CDR3 nucleotide sequence: TGTGCCAGCAGCCCCGGGACAGGGAGCTCTGGGGCCAACGTCCTGACTTTC. Full variable domain (outside the CDR3, taken from reference TRBV5-6 and TRBJ2-6): DAGVTQSPTHLIKTRGQQVTLRCSPKSGHDTVSWYQQALGQGPQFIFQYYEEEERQRGNFPDRFSGHQFPNYSSELNVNALLLGDSALYLCASSPGTGSSGANVLTFGAGSRLTVL.

The V gene is TRBV9, the J gene TRBJ2-5; 10 bases map to TRBD2. The CDR3 contains 18 residues. The germline V gene has CDR1 SGDLS and CDR2 YYNGEE. J was trimmed by 1 base and V by 3 bases; bases with no gene match: 12. The CDR3 region has the DNA TGTGCCAGCAGCGCGGGTGGGGGGACTAGCGTATTCCAAGAGACCCAGTACTTC. It specifies CASSAGGGTSVFQETQYF.

This chain connects TRBV5-1 to TRBJ1-1, with 7 bases fitting TRBD1. Looked up from germline, CDR1 is SGHRS and CDR2 is YFSETQ. V shed 4 bases and J 4 bases; nucleotides not matched to a gene: 10. The CDR3 length is 15 residues. The CDR3 loop reads CASSADRATGTEAFF. Here the CDR3 DNA reads TGCGCCAGCAGCGCCGACAGGGCGACGGGCACTGAAGCTTTCTTT.

V is TRBV6-5 and J is TRBJ2-3, with D perhaps TRBD1 or TRBD2 (5 bases each). Germline V gene lookup returns CDR1 MNHEY and CDR2 SVGAGI. V was shortened by 6 bases and J by 3 bases, with 13 bases between the two germline ends. This CDR3 is 14 amino acids long. The CDR3 loop reads CASRPGPATDTQYF. CDR3 DNA: TGTGCCAGCAGGCCGGGACCAGCGACAGATACGCAGTATTTT.

This clonotype was recorded a few times. This chain connects TRBV6-5 to TRBJ1-2, with no clear D. The V end lost 2 bases, the J end lost 2 bases, and 6 bases lay between the germline ends. This CDR3 region has 13 residues. Looked up from germline, CDR1 is MNHEY and CDR2 is SVGAGI. The DNA for the CDR3 is TGTGCCAGCAGTTACGAGATAAACTATGGCTACACCTTC. Translation gives CASSYEINYGYTF.

V usage is TRBV5-1 and J usage is TRBJ2-4, with D unclear. There are 16 residues in the CDR3. Germline V gene lookup returns CDR1 SGHRS and CDR2 YFSETQ. The V end was cut by 1 base, the J end by 2 bases, with 13 bases between. The CDR3 coding sequence is TGCGCCAGCAGCTTGAACCCGATTACGACCAAAAACATTCAGTACTTC. Its translation: CASSLNPITTKNIQYF.

This clonotype was detected a few times. This chain uses TRBV29-1 with TRBJ2-7; 10 positions agree with TRBD1. Trimming cost V 4 bases and J 3 bases; bases outside gene matches: 6. Germline loops: CDR1 SQVTM, CDR2 ANQGSEA. The CDR3 length is 14 residues. CDR3 nucleotides: TGCAGCGTTGTGGAGACAGGGGGCTTCTACGAGCAGTACTTC. As protein: CSVVETGGFYEQYF.

This clonotype was found a few times. J is TRBJ1-6 and V is TRBV4-3, with D perhaps TRBD1 (5 bases). Trimming removed 0 bases at V and 0 bases at J, with 12 bases between. The CDR3 covers 18 residues. Per the germline V gene, CDR1 is LGHNA and CDR2 is YSLEER. DNA for the CDR3: TGCGCCAGCAGCCAAGATTGGAGGGGCGACTCCTATAATTCACCCCTCCACTTT. Protein product: CASSQDWRGDSYNSPLHF.